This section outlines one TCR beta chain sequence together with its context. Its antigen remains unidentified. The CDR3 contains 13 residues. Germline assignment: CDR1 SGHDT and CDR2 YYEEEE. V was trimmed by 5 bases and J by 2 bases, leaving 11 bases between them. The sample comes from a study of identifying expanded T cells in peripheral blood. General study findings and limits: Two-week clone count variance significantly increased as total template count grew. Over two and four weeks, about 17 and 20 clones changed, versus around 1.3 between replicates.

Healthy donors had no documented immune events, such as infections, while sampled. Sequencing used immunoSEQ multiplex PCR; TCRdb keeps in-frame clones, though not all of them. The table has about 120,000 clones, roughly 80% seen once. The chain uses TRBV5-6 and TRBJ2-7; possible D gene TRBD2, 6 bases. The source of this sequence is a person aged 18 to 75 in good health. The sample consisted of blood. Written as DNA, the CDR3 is TGTGCCAGCAGACCCTGGGGGGCCTACGAGCAGTACTTC. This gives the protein CASRPWGAYEQYF.